The TCR beta chain under discussion was sequenced for a study of blood T cell repertoires in COVID-19. Source study methods: Amplification with reference gene primers provided the estimates of nucleated cell counts. Assay used: immunoSEQ multiplex PCR; TCRdb lists only in-frame clones, some missing. D and trimming were read from the DNA, whereas the V and J calls and clone size are those reported in that table. Counted here are approximately 160,000 clones, less than 85% occurring once; the ten biggest clones make up about 4.6%. Participant ages covered 18 to 89 years across around 22 US areas. Recovered status in Cohort 3 required two negative PCRs, clearance, or symptom resolution. Germline V lookup: CDR1 SGHRS, CDR2 YFSETQ. The CDR3 length is 15 residues. The junction had 4 bases not matched to a gene; V was cut back by 2 bases and J by 7 bases.

This TCR came from a woman aged 50 to 65 who had recovered from COVID-19. The chain has TRBV5-1 and TRBJ1-6; 9 positions agree with TRBD1. The sequencing sample was made of PBMCs or T cells enriched from blood (not recorded which). In nucleotides, the CDR3 is TGCGCCAGCAGCTTACCGGGACAGGGCAATTCACCCCTCCACTTT. Translation: CASSLPGQGNSPLHF.